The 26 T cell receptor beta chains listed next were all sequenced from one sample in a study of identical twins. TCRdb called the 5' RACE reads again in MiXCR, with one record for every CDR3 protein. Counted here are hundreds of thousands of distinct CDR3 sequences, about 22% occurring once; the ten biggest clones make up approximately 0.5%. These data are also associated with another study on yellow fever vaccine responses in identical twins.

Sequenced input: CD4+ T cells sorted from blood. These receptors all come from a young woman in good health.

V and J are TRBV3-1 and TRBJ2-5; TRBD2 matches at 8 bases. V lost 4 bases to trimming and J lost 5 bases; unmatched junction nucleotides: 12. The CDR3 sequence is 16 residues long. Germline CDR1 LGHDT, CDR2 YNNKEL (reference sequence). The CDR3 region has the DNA TGTGCCAGCAGCCGGATCAGCGGGAGCAGCTCGGAGACCCAGTACTTC. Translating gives CASSRISGSSSETQYF.

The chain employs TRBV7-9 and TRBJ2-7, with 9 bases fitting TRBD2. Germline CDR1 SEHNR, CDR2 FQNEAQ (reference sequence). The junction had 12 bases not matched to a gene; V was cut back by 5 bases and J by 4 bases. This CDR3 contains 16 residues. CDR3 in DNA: TGTGCCAGCAGCCCTAGGGGTAGCGGGAGACAATACGAGCAGTACTTC. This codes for CASSPRGSGRQYEQYF.

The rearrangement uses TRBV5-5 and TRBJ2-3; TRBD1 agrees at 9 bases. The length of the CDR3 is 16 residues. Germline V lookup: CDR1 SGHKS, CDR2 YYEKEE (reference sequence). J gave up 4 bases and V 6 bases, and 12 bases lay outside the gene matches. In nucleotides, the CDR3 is TGTGCCAGCAAATGGTCGGGACAGGGCGTATCAGATACGCAGTATTTT. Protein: CASKWSGQGVSDTQYF.

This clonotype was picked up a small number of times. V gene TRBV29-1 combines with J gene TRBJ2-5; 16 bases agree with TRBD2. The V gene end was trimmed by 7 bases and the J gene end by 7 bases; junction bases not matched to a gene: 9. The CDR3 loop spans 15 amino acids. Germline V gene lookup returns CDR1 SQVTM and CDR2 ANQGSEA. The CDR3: CSAQGLAGGPWTQYF. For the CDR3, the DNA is TGCAGCGCCCAGGGACTAGCGGGGGGGCCGTGGACCCAGTACTTC.

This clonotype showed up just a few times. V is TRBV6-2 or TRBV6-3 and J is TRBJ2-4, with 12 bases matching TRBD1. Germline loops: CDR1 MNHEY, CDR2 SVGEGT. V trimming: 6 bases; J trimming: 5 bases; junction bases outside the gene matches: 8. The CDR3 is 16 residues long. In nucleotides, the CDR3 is TGTGCCAGCAGGAGAACCGGGACAGGGGGCGAAAACATTCAGTACTTC. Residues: CASRRTGTGGENIQYF.

CDR3 in DNA: TGTGCCAGCAGCTTCTCCTTTGGTGCCCACAATGAGCAGTTCTTC. Its translation: CASSFSFGAHNEQFF. The V call is TRBV5-8, the J call TRBJ2-1; D ambiguous. The CDR3 runs 15 residues. Trimming shortened V by 2 bases and J by 5 bases, and 14 bases separated the two germline ends. Germline V gene data show CDR1 as SGHTS and CDR2 as YDEGEE.

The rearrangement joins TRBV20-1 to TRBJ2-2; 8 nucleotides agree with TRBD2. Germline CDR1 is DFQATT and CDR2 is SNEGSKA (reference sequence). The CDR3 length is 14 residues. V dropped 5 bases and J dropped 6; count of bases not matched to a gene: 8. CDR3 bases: TGCAGTGCTGGAGCGGGAGTGTTAGCCGGGGAGCTGTTTTTT. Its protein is CSAGAGVLAGELFF.

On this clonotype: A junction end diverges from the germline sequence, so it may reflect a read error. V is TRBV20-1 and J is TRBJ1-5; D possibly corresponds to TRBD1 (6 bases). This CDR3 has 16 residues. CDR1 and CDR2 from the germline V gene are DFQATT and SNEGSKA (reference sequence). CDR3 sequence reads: CSTRRNNRASNQPQHF. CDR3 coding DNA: TGCAGTACTAGGAGAAATAACAGGGCGAGCAATCAGCCCCAGCATTTT.

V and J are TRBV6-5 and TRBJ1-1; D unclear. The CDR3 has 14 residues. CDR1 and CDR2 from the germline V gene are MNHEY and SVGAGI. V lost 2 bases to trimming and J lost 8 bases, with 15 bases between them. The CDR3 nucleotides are TGTGCCAGCAGTTACACCTCCCTTGTACAGGAAGCTTTCTTT. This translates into CASSYTSLVQEAFF.

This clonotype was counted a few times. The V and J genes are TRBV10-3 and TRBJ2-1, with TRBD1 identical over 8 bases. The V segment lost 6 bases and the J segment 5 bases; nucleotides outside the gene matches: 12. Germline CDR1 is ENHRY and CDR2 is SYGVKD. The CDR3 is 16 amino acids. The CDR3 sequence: CAISGDPGQDNNEQFF. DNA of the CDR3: TGTGCCATCAGCGGGGACCCGGGACAGGATAACAATGAGCAGTTCTTC.

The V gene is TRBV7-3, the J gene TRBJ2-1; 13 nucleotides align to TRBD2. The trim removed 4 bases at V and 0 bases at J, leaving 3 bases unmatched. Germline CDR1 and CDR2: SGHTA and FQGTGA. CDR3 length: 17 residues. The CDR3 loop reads CASSSGTSGVSYNEQFF. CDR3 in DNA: TGTGCCAGCAGCTCCGGGACTAGCGGGGTCTCCTACAATGAGCAGTTCTTC. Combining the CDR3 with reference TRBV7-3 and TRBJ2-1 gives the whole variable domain GAGVSQTPSNKVTEKGKYVELRCDPISGHTALYWYRQSLGQGPEFLIYFQGTGAADDSGLPNDRFFAVRPEGSVSTLKIQRTERGDSAVYLCASSSGTSGVSYNEQFFGPGTRLTVL.

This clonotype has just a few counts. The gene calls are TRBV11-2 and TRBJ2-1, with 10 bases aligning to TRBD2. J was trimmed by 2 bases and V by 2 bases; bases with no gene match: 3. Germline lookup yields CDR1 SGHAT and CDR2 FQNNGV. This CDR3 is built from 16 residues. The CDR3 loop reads CASSLLAGAPYNEQFF. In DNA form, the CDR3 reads TGTGCCAGCAGCTTACTAGCGGGAGCCCCCTACAATGAGCAGTTCTTC.

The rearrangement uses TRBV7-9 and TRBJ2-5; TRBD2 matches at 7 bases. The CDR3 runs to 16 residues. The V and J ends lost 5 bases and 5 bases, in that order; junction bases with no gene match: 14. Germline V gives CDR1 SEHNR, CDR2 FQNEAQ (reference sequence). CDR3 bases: TGTGCCAGCAGCCCCTTCAGCGCGGGAGTCTTGGAGACCCAGTACTTC. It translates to CASSPFSAGVLETQYF.

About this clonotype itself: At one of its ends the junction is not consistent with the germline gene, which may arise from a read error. The CDR3 protein is CASSAPAYQETQYF. CDR3 coding DNA: TGTGCCAGCTCAGCACCCGCGTACCAAGAGACCCAGTACTTC. V gene TRBV18 combines with J gene TRBJ2-5; D is unresolved. From germline, CDR1 is KGHSH and CDR2 LQKENI. This CDR3 spans 14 amino acids.

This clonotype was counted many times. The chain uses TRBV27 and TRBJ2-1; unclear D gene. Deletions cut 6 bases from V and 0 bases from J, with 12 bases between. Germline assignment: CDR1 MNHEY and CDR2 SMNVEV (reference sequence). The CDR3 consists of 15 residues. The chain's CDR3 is CASSPGWSSYNEQFF. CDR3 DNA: TGTGCCAGCAGCCCTGGGTGGAGCTCCTACAATGAGCAGTTCTTC.

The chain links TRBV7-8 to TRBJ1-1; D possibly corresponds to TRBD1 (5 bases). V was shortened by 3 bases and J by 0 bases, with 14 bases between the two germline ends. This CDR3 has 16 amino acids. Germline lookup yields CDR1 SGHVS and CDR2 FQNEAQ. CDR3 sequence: CASSLSGWRVNTEAFF. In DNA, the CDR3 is TGTGCCAGCAGCTTGTCAGGGTGGCGGGTGAACACTGAAGCTTTCTTT.

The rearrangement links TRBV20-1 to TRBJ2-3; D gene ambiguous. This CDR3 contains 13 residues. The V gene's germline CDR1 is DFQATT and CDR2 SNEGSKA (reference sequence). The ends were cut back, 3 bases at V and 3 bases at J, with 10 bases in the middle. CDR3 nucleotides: TGCAGTGCTAGCGGCCTACAAACAGATACGCAGTATTTT. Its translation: CSASGLQTDTQYF.

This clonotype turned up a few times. DNA for the CDR3: TGCAGTGCCAGACTTGAAGAGACCCAGTACTTC. It yields the protein CSARLEETQYF. The V gene is TRBV20-1, the J gene TRBJ2-5; D not certain. CDR3 length: 11 amino acids. The germline CDR1 and CDR2 sequences are DFQATT and SNEGSKA (reference sequence). Trimming shortened V by 6 bases and J by 3 bases, and 8 bases separated the two germline ends.

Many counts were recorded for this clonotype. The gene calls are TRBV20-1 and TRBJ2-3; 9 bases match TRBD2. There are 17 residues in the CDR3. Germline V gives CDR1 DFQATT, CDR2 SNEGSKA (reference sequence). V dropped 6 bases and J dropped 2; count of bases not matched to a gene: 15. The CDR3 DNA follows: TGCAGTGCCCCCAGGAACTCCGGGACTAGCTCCACAGATACGCAGTATTTT. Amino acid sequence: CSAPRNSGTSSTDTQYF.

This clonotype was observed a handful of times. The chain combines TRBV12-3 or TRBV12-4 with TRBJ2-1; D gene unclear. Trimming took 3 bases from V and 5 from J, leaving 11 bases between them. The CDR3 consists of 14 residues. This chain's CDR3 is CASSFLRSNNEQFF. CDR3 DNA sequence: TGTGCCAGCAGTTTCTTGCGGAGTAACAATGAGCAGTTCTTC.

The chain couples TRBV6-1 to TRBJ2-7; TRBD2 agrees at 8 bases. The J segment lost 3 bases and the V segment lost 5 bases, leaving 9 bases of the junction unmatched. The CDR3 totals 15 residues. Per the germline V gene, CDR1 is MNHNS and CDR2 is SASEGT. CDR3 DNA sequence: TGTGCCAGCAGTCTTACTAGCGGAGCTTACTACGAGCAGTACTTC. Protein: CASSLTSGAYYEQYF.

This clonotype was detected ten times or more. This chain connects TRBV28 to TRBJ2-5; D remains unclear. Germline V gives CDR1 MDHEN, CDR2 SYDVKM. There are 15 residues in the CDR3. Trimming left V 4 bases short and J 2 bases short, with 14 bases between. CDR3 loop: CASSSTKTGQETQYF. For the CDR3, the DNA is TGTGCCAGCAGTTCGACCAAGACCGGTCAAGAGACCCAGTACTTC.

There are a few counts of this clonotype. The CDR3 DNA reads as TGTGCCAGCAGTTCCGCCCTTTGGGGGGGCGGAGAGCAGTTCTTC. Translated, it gives CASSSALWGGGEQFF. The genes are TRBV6-2 or TRBV6-3 and TRBJ2-1; tentative D call: TRBD2 (7 bases). This CDR3 spans 15 amino acids. V was pared by 4 bases and J by 10 bases, with 20 bases between. Per the germline V gene, CDR1 is MNHEY and CDR2 is SVGEGT.

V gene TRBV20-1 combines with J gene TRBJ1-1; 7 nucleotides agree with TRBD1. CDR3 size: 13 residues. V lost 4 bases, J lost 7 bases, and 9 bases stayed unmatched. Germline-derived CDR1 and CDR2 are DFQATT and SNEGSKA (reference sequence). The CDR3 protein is CSAKAGGANEAFF. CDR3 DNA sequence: TGCAGTGCTAAGGCAGGGGGGGCGAATGAAGCTTTCTTT.

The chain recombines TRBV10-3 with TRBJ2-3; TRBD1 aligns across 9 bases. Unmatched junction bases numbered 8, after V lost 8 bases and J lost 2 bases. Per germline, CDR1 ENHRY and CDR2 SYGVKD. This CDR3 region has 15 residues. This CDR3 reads CAIALDRGATDTQYF. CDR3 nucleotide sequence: TGTGCCATCGCCCTCGACAGGGGGGCCACAGATACGCAGTATTTT.

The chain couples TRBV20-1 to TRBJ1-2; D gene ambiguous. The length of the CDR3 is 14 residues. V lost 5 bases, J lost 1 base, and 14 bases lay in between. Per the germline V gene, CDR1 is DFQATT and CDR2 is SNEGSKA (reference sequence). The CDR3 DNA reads TGCAGTGCTCGCCCCGGACTGGATAACTATGGCTACACCTTC. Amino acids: CSARPGLDNYGYTF.